This entry lists 16 T cell receptor beta chains sequenced from one sample in a study of shared clonotypes between healthy human individuals (dated by TCRdb to the early 2020s). CD8 naive samples consisted of CD45RO-negative cells that were positively selected for CCR7, yielding a CD45RA+CCR7+ population without TemRA cells. Libraries were constructed by the immunoSEQ multiplex PCR assay. The source is immuneACCESS, and TCRdb retained only in-frame sequences with V and J called. Part of the clones is not carried over; for the studies checked, unresolved V genes explain less than half of this, and the remainder is unexplained. The table for this sample lists 630,000 or so clones; roughly 98% of them were counted only once. The ten largest clones represent 0.3% of the sample. The sample consisted of naive CD8+ T cells sorted from blood. Reading the label with the study, this specimen's cell subset or site is: CD45RA+CCR7+. These receptors were taken from a man aged 30 to 45 in good health.

The chain recombines TRBV18 with TRBJ2-2; D possibly uses TRBD1 or TRBD2 (5 bases each). The V end was cut by 4 bases, the J end by 6 bases, with 15 bases between. The CDR3 sequence is 15 residues long. Germline lookup yields CDR1 KGHSH and CDR2 LQKENI. CDR3 protein: CASSLEGTPPGELFF. The CDR3 DNA is TGTGCCAGCTCACTCGAGGGGACCCCGCCCGGGGAGCTGTTTTTT.

This clone was recorded only once. DNA for the CDR3: TGCAGCGTTGAACAGGGGAGCTCCTACGAGCAGTACTTC. This codes for CSVEQGSSYEQYF. This sequence joins TRBV29-1 and TRBJ2-7; D is perhaps TRBD1 (6 bases). The CDR3 loop spans 13 amino acids. The V end was cut by 2 bases, the J end by 0 bases, with 8 bases between. Germline CDR1 and CDR2: SQVTM and ANQGSEA.

The rearrangement uses TRBV5-5 and TRBJ2-1; 9 bases are shared with TRBD1. The CDR3 sequence is 15 residues long. The J segment lost 8 bases and the V segment lost 4 bases, leaving 10 bases of the junction unmatched. Germline CDR1 reads SGHKS; CDR2 reads YYEKEE (reference sequence). CDR3 sequence reads: CASSPPGQGVDEQFF. For the CDR3, the DNA is TGTGCCAGCAGCCCCCCGGGACAGGGTGTCGATGAGCAGTTCTTC.

The CDR3 protein is CASSVVDRAVETQYF. The CDR3 DNA follows: TGTGCCAGCAGCGTAGTGGACAGGGCTGTGGAGACCCAGTACTTC. This sequence joins TRBV9 and TRBJ2-5, with 8 bases that match TRBD1. Germline values: CDR1 SGDLS, CDR2 YYNGEE. V lost 0 bases, J lost 5 bases, and 6 bases stayed unmatched. The CDR3 has 15 amino acids.

This chain connects TRBV11-2 to TRBJ2-1, with 8 positions matching TRBD1. Germline CDR1 is SGHAT and CDR2 is FQNNGV. V gave up 4 bases and J gave up 1 base; unmatched junction bases: 6. The CDR3 is made up of 16 amino acids. This CDR3 is CASSYGRGPSYNEQFF. The CDR3 DNA reads as TGTGCCAGCAGCTACGGCAGGGGGCCGTCCTACAATGAGCAGTTCTTC.

This chain uses TRBV28 with TRBJ1-1; perhaps TRBD1 as D (6 bases). CDR1 is MDHEN and CDR2 is SYDVKM in the germline V gene. This CDR3 is 14 amino acids long. The V and J ends lost 5 bases and 4 bases respectively, with 14 bases between them. The CDR3 nucleotides read TGTGCCAGCAGTCCCGACAGGACACTCACTGAAGCTTTCTTT. Its translation: CASSPDRTLTEAFF.

This chain links TRBV9 with TRBJ2-2; 9 bases match TRBD1. Germline V gene data show CDR1 as SGDLS and CDR2 as YYNGEE. With V trimmed by 4 bases and J by 0 bases, 4 bases remained unmatched. CDR3 length equals 16 residues. CDR3 DNA: TGTGCCAGCAGCCTCCGGACAGGGGCGAACACCGGGGAGCTGTTTTTT. Encoded protein: CASSLRTGANTGELFF.

This chain connects TRBV30 to TRBJ2-7, with D uncertain. The V end lost 1 base, the J end lost 4 bases, and 5 bases lay between the germline ends. The CDR3 covers 11 residues. Germline values: CDR1 GTSNPN, CDR2 SVGIG (reference sequence). CDR3 amino acids: CAWSELYEQYF. DNA of the CDR3: TGTGCCTGGAGTGAACTTTACGAGCAGTACTTC. Supplemented by reference TRBV30 and TRBJ2-7, the full variable domain reads SQTIHQWPATLVQPVGSPLSLECTVEGTSNPNLYWYRQAAGRGLQLLFYSVGIGQISSEVPQNLSASRPQDRQFILSSKKLLLSDSGFYLCAWSELYEQYFGPGTRLTVT.

This sequence joins TRBV7-6 and TRBJ2-3; 7 bases map to TRBD2. CDR1 is SGHVS, CDR2 FNYEAQ, per germline. After removal of 2 bases from V and 4 bases from J, the junction contained 3 bases not matched to a gene. The CDR3 covers 14 residues. This CDR3 is CASSLRAGADTQYF. The CDR3 nucleotides are TGTGCCAGCAGCTTAAGGGCGGGAGCAGATACGCAGTATTTT.

This sequence joins TRBV4-2 and TRBJ2-7, with TRBD2 matching 9 bases. Trimming removed 4 bases from V and 3 bases from J; junction bases left unmatched: 1. Germline values: CDR1 LGHNA, CDR2 YNFKEQ. The CDR3 extends over 13 amino acids. For the CDR3, the DNA is TGTGCCAGCAGCCTGACTAGCGGCTACGAGCAGTACTTC. It encodes CASSLTSGYEQYF.

The V and J genes are TRBV13 and TRBJ2-1; D might be TRBD1 (5 bases). V was shortened by 4 bases and J by 10 bases, with 17 bases between the two germline ends. The germline CDR1 and CDR2 sequences are PRHDT and FYEKMQ (reference sequence). The CDR3 sequence is 14 residues long. The CDR3 reads CASSSLILAGEQFF. The DNA for the CDR3 is TGTGCCAGCAGCTCCCTCATTCTGGCAGGGGAGCAGTTCTTC.

This rearrangement joins TRBV5-5 to TRBJ2-2; D is undetermined. Trimming stripped 3 bases from V and 3 bases from J, with 9 bases between. CDR1 and CDR2 (germline): SGHKS, YYEKEE (reference sequence). The CDR3 is 14 amino acids. The CDR3 spells CASSWDYHTGELFF. DNA of the CDR3: TGTGCCAGCAGCTGGGATTACCACACCGGGGAGCTGTTTTTT.

This clone has a single count. V is TRBV9 and J is TRBJ1-1, with D hard to call. The CDR3 runs 11 residues. Looked up from germline, CDR1 is SGDLS and CDR2 is YYNGEE. Deletions cut 4 bases from V and 3 bases from J, with 4 bases between. The CDR3 spells CASSPYTEAFF. As DNA, the CDR3 is TGTGCCAGCAGCCCGTACACTGAAGCTTTCTTT.

The chain has TRBV7-9 and TRBJ2-5; 10 bases are shared with TRBD1. Per germline, CDR1 SEHNR and CDR2 FQNEAQ (reference sequence). J gave up 13 bases and V 5 bases, and 13 bases lay outside the gene matches. The CDR3 is 14 residues long. This CDR3 is CASSARTGGICLYF. Here the CDR3 DNA reads TGTGCCAGCAGCGCCCGGACAGGGGGGATTTGTCTGTACTTC.

V is TRBV7-9 and J is TRBJ2-3; unclear D gene. The CDR3 is 15 amino acids. V lost 2 bases to trimming and J lost 0 bases, with 9 bases between them. Germline CDR1 and CDR2: SEHNR and FQNEAQ (reference sequence). CDR3 bases: TGTGCCAGCAGCTTAATCAGTAGGAGCACAGATACGCAGTATTTT. Translating gives CASSLISRSTDTQYF.

The chain recombines TRBV27 with TRBJ2-7; D is tentatively TRBD1 or TRBD2 (5 bases each). Trimming took 9 bases from V and 8 from J, leaving 23 bases between them. Germline V gene sequence: CDR1 MNHEY, CDR2 SMNVEV (reference sequence). CDR3 length: 14 amino acids. The CDR3, as DNA: TGTGCCAGTGGACCCGGGACGGAGCTCGGTAAGCAGTACTTC. It is translated as CASGPGTELGKQYF.